This TCR beta chain was recovered during a study of cytomegalovirus exposure and HLA in healthy donors. Study as a whole: From HLA-typed donors, an early data release held around 80 million unique TCRs.

The primer mix had 60 Vbeta and 13 Jbeta primers. The protocol was immunoSEQ multiplex PCR, while the TCRdb copy is restricted to in-frame clones and leaves out a portion. The repertoire holds a few hundred thousand clones, roughly 80% seen once, with about a sixth in the top ten. Trimming shortened V by 5 bases and J by 9 bases, and 14 bases separated the two germline ends. Germline-derived CDR1 and CDR2 are SGHVS and FQNEAQ. The CDR3 length is 13 residues. What was sequenced was PBMCs. The source of this sequence is a man in his forties or fifties in good health and CMV-seronegative. The rearrangement links TRBV7-8 to TRBJ2-1; TRBD1 might be the D (5 bases). This CDR3 is CASSPGQAGEQFF. The DNA for the CDR3 is TGTGCCAGCAGCCCTGGACAAGCCGGTGAGCAGTTCTTC.